The T cell receptor (beta chain) under discussion was sequenced for a study of vaccination effects on CD4 cells after COVID-19. ViraFEST used viral peptide pools to expand antigen-specific CD4+ T cells before sequencing. The culture ran for approximately 10 days, and then CD4+ T cells were isolated. Recipients of the vaccine had no prior SARS-CoV-2 infection and negative nucleocapsid antibodies. A half-volume exchange with IL-2 medium occurred on days 3 and 7. Data came from immunoSEQ multiplex PCR; TCRdb stores just in-frame clones and leaves some out. The sample lists about 54,000 clones, around 75% occurring once. The trim removed 1 base at V and 2 bases at J, leaving 4 bases unmatched. The germline gives CDR1 MNHEY, CDR2 SVGAGI. This CDR3 is built from 16 residues. Notes on this clone: Its target is unknown.

V is TRBV6-5 and J is TRBJ1-4; 7 bases map to TRBD1. The material sequenced was CD4+ T cells from PBMCs cultured with HCoV-229E spike peptides, taken before COVID-19 vaccination. This sequence originates from a human donor who received a COVID-19 vaccine. As DNA, the CDR3 is TGTGCCAGCAGTTACTACGGACAGGCGACTAATGAAAAACTGTTTTTT. The encoded protein is CASSYYGQATNEKLFF.